The T cell receptor beta chain described here comes from a study of blood T cell repertoires in COVID-19. The data were produced by immunoSEQ multiplex PCR, yet TCRdb's version contains in-frame clones alone and is incomplete. Of 200,000 or so clones in the sample, 80% to 90% were seen once. Sample: PBMCs or T cells enriched from blood (not recorded which). The clonotype comes from a woman between 40 and 50 years old with acute COVID-19.

In DNA form, the CDR3 reads TGTGCCAGCAGCTTGGGGCAGGGTGGGGCTGAAGCTTTCTTT. Protein: CASSLGQGGAEAFF. V and J are TRBV5-6 and TRBJ1-1; D is possibly TRBD1 (5 bases). Trimming took 0 bases from V and 6 from J, leaving 12 bases between them. The V gene's germline CDR1 is SGHDT and CDR2 YYEEEE. The CDR3 has 14 amino acids.